The 17 T cell receptor beta chains below were found in one sample sequenced in a study of spatial heterogeneity in lung cancer (dated by TCRdb to the late 2010s). This sample's time point label indicates: sample taken at primary tumor resection. Without any cell sorting, TCR sequencing was performed on whole RNA extracted either from tumor and nontumor lung tissue or from cryopreserved PBMC samples. Library generation was performed with 5' RACE. This sample was sequenced with a NextSeq 500. The public sequencing data were trimmed at Q25 with fastp and processed into clonotypes with MiXCR by TCRdb, which kept only in-frame beta chains. For every CDR3 protein sequence, its rows merge into one entry that carries the most common genes and DNA. This sample gives about 75,000 distinct CDR3 sequences in total; roughly 15% of them show up just once. Over 5.5% of the sample comes from the top ten. The material was PBMCs, obtained at surgery. The receptors here all came from a male donor with early-stage non-small cell lung cancer.

A note on this clonotype: Since a much larger clone is just one base distant, this may be a read error. This chain connects TRBV20-1 to TRBJ2-3; 9 positions match TRBD2. Germline trimming cut 0 bases from V and 2 bases from J; bases unmatched to any gene: 6. The CDR3 extends over 16 amino acids. The germline gives CDR1 DFQATT, CDR2 SNEGSKA (reference sequence). DNA for the CDR3: TGCAGTGCTAGAGATAAACTAGCGGGCGCCACAGATACGCAGTATTTT. Its protein is CSARDKLAGATDTQYF.

This chain uses TRBV28 with TRBJ1-2; D is ambiguous. The germline V and J ends were trimmed by 7 bases and 9 bases, with 18 bases remaining between them. The CDR3 has 13 residues. Looked up from germline, CDR1 is MDHEN and CDR2 is SYDVKM. As DNA, the CDR3 is TGTGCCAGCACCCTGGGGTTTCCCCCTCGCTACACCTTC. Translation: CASTLGFPPRYTF.

There are a few counts of this clonotype. This chain uses TRBV15 with TRBJ1-3; D remains ambiguous. Per the germline V gene, CDR1 is LNHNV and CDR2 is YYDKDF (reference sequence). The CDR3 extends over 14 amino acids. V lost 5 bases to trimming and J lost 0 bases, with 8 bases between them. CDR3 DNA sequence: TGTGCCACCAGCGAGCGGAGCTCTGGAAACACCATATATTTT. It yields the protein CATSERSSGNTIYF.

V usage is TRBV3-1 and J usage is TRBJ1-1; the D gene is possibly TRBD1 (6 bases). The germline CDR1 and CDR2 sequences are LGHDT and YNNKEL (reference sequence). Trimming pared 4 bases from V and 5 bases from J, leaving 23 bases between. This CDR3 is built from 17 residues. Written as DNA, the CDR3 is TGTGCCAGCAGCCTTCACATTACAGGGTCCAGGACGACTGAAGCTTTCTTT. This translates into CASSLHITGSRTTEAFF.

This clonotype was counted only a few times. The gene calls are TRBV4-1 and TRBJ2-7; 7 bases line up with TRBD1. V was pared by 1 base and J by 2 bases, with 8 bases of the junction left unmatched. The CDR3 consists of 16 residues. Looked up from germline, CDR1 is MGHRA and CDR2 is YSYEKL. CDR3 nucleotide sequence: TGCGCCAGCAGCCAAGTATCTAGGGGGCCCCCCTACGAGCAGTACTTC. This translates into CASSQVSRGPPYEQYF.

This clonotype turned up a few times. The CDR3 region has the DNA TGTGCCAGCAGCTACACCGGGGGCCCCTATGGCTACACCTTC. It specifies CASSYTGGPYGYTF. The chain is built from TRBV7-2 and TRBJ1-2; possibly TRBD1 for D (6 bases). Trimming removed 4 bases at V and 4 bases at J, with 13 bases between. This CDR3 comprises 14 residues. Germline V lookup: CDR1 SGHTA, CDR2 FQGNSA.

The chain has TRBV11-3 and TRBJ2-2, with TRBD1 matching 8 bases. The length of the CDR3 is 15 residues. Germline lookup yields CDR1 SGHNT and CDR2 YENEEA. V shed 6 bases, J shed 2 bases, and the junction held 5 bases outside the gene matches. CDR3 sequence reads: CASRRDRSNTGELFF. The CDR3 DNA reads TGTGCCAGCAGACGGGACAGGTCCAACACCGGGGAGCTGTTTTTT.

The V call is TRBV6-6, the J call TRBJ2-3; D unresolved. This CDR3 spans 12 amino acids. V gave up 6 bases and J gave up 6 bases, with 10 bases separating them. Germline CDR1 and CDR2: MNHNY and SVGAGI (reference sequence). In nucleotides, the CDR3 is TGTGCCAGCAGCCAAGTGGCGGATACGCAGTATTTT. Translated, it gives CASSQVADTQYF.

The V gene is TRBV7-9, the J gene TRBJ1-2, with 8 nucleotides matching TRBD1. The germline V gene has CDR1 SEHNR and CDR2 FQNEAQ (reference sequence). CDR3 size: 14 residues. J was trimmed by 6 bases and V by 3 bases; bases with no gene match: 6. The chain's CDR3 is CASSFGQGGNGYTF. CDR3 DNA sequence: TGTGCCAGCAGCTTCGGACAGGGAGGAAATGGCTACACCTTC.

CDR3 coding DNA: TGTGCCAGCAGCCCTGACAGGGATATTCAACCCCAGCATTTT. This codes for CASSPDRDIQPQHF. This chain joins TRBV7-9 and TRBJ1-5; 7 bases fit TRBD1. This CDR3 spans 14 amino acids. The V gene's germline CDR1 is SEHNR and CDR2 FQNEAQ (reference sequence). V shed 5 bases and J 10 bases; nucleotides not matched to a gene: 11. Using reference TRBV7-9 and TRBJ1-5 for the parts outside the CDR3, the full variable domain is DTGVSQNPRHKITKRGQNVTFRCDPISEHNRLYWYRQTLGQGPEFLTYFQNEAQLEKSRLLSDRFSAERPKGSFSTLEIQRTEQGDSAMYLCASSPDRDIQPQHFGDGTRLSIL.

CDR3 DNA sequence: TGTGCCAGCAGCCCCCTGAATTCACCCCTCCACTTT. Protein: CASSPLNSPLHF. This chain connects TRBV14 to TRBJ1-6; unclear D gene. Germline V lookup: CDR1 SGHDN, CDR2 FVKESK. V lost 4 bases to trimming and J lost 7 bases, with 5 bases between them. This CDR3 has 12 residues.

The V call is TRBV24-1, the J call TRBJ2-7, with 10 bases that match TRBD2. The ends lost 3 bases at V and 7 bases at J; junction bases unmatched: 8. Per germline, CDR1 KGHDR and CDR2 SFDVKD. This CDR3 is 15 amino acids long. The CDR3 nucleotides read TGTGCCACCAGTGATATAGCGGGAGGCCGGGGTGAGCAGTACTTC. Residues: CATSDIAGGRGEQYF.

The rearrangement uses TRBV7-8 and TRBJ2-3; no definite D call. The tail of the sequence fits TRBJ1-5 better, so the J call may be wrong. Germline V gene sequence: CDR1 SGHVS, CDR2 FQNEAQ. CDR3 length: 15 amino acids. The CDR3 region has the DNA TGTGCCAGCAGCTTAGCCGCGGACCAAACAGATACGCAGCATTTT. Translation: CASSLAADQTDTQHF.

The chain employs TRBV7-2 and TRBJ2-3, with 7 bases fitting TRBD2. CDR1 is SGHTA and CDR2 is FQGNSA in the germline V gene. The V segment lost 6 bases and the J segment 6 bases; nucleotides outside the gene matches: 12. CDR3 length: 15 residues. The CDR3 bases are TGTGCCAGCAGTCGCCTTGGACTAGTCACTGATACGCAGTATTTT. It yields the protein CASSRLGLVTDTQYF.

The gene calls are TRBV5-1 and TRBJ2-7; 8 nucleotides align to TRBD1. Germline V gene lookup returns CDR1 SGHRS and CDR2 YFSETQ. This CDR3 comprises 14 residues. J gave up 4 bases and V 4 bases, and 7 bases lay outside the gene matches. CDR3 region: CASSQDREWYEQYF. The CDR3 DNA follows: TGCGCCAGCAGCCAGGACAGGGAGTGGTACGAGCAGTACTTC. Together with reference TRBV5-1 and TRBJ2-7, the CDR3 gives the full variable domain: KAGVTQTPRYLIKTRGQQVTLSCSPISGHRSVSWYQQTPGQGLQFLFEYFSETQRNKGNFPGRFSGRQFSNSRSEMNVSTLELGDSALYLCASSQDREWYEQYFGPGTRLTVT.

In its sample, this clonotype was seen many times. The chain has TRBV30 and TRBJ2-3, with a tentative D call TRBD2 (6 bases). The germline gives CDR1 GTSNPN, CDR2 SVGIG (reference sequence). V dropped 4 bases and J dropped 2 bases, with 16 bases sitting between them. The CDR3 extends over 15 amino acids. Written as DNA, the CDR3 is TGTGCCTGGACAGGAGGGAACGGTCCCACAGATACGCAGTATTTT. Translating it yields CAWTGGNGPTDTQYF.

This clonotype was counted ten times or more. The CDR3 sequence is CASRVTDTQYF. In DNA, the CDR3 is TGTGCCAGTAGAGTCACAGATACGCAGTATTTT. This sequence joins TRBV7-2 and TRBJ2-3; D gene uncertain. The germline CDR1 and CDR2 sequences are SGHTA and FQGNSA. This CDR3 comprises 11 residues. With 9 bases removed from V and 2 bases from J, the gap between germline ends came to 6 bases.